This is a list of T cell receptor beta chains from one sample in a study of regulatory T cells in long-lasting Graves disease. MiXCR was run by TCRdb on the multiplex PCR reads, yielding one entry per CDR3 protein. This sample has hundreds of thousands of distinct CDR3 sequences, with 25% to 30% found just once. The sample in question was peripheral blood mononuclear cells (PBMCs), obtained when the disease was refractory, from a patient treated with antithyroid drugs. All receptors come from a female donor with Graves disease. Each CDR3 is given with its conserved first and last residue. D genes are given only for firm matches. Clone size is shown for a subset of rows, as once, few, many or a class of expanded clone.

>.|TRBV3-1|.|TRBJ1-3
CASSQFSDSLRHSGNTIYF
TGTGCCAGCAGCCAATTCAGCGACTCACTGCGACACTCTGGAAACACCATATATTTT
>.|TRBV10-3|few|TRBJ1-5
CAIRQEIDQPQHF
TGTGCCATCAGACAGGAGATCGATCAGCCCCAGCATTTT
>TRBD1|TRBV24-1|.|TRBJ2-5
CATSDPTGTGGMETQYF
TGTGCCACCAGTGATCCGACCGGGACAGGGGGCATGGAGACCCAGTACTTC
>.|TRBV7-6|few|TRBJ2-5
CASSLGGTVQETQYF
TGTGCCAGCAGCTTAGGCGGGACAGTCCAAGAGACCCAGTACTTC
>.|TRBV12-3/TRBV12-4|.|TRBJ2-4
CASSLYGGPKNIQYF
TGTGCCAGCAGTTTGTACGGCGGCCCTAAAAACATTCAGTACTTC
>.|TRBV6-5|.|TRBJ1-1
CASSYSSGYMNTEAFF
TGTGCCAGCAGTTACTCTTCGGGGTACATGAACACTGAAGCTTTCTTT
>.|TRBV7-9|.|TRBJ1-1
CASSFAQGVNTEAFF
TGTGCCAGCAGCTTTGCGCAGGGAGTGAACACTGAAGCTTTCTTT
>.|TRBV10-3|.|TRBJ1-1
CAISHEGTANTEAFF
TGTGCCATCTCCCATGAAGGGACGGCGAACACTGAAGCTTTCTTT
>TRBD1|TRBV12-3/TRBV12-4|.|TRBJ1-1
CASSMTGADTEAFF
TGTGCCAGCAGTATGACAGGGGCGGACACTGAAGCTTTCTTT
>TRBD1|TRBV29-1|.|TRBJ2-5
CSVDWDSPETQYF
TGCAGCGTTGATTGGGACAGTCCAGAGACCCAGTACTTC
>TRBD1|TRBV12-3/TRBV12-4|.|TRBJ1-1
CASSFRGRLTEAFF
TGTGCCAGCAGCTTCAGGGGGCGGCTGACTGAAGCTTTCTTT
>TRBD1|TRBV6-2/TRBV6-3|many|TRBJ1-2
CASSYDRDYGYTF
TGTGCCAGCAGTTACGACAGGGACTATGGCTACACCTTC
>TRBD2|TRBV11-2|few|TRBJ2-7
CASSGTAGRLVEQYF
TGTGCCAGCAGCGGAACAGCGGGAAGACTGGTCGAGCAGTACTTC
>.|TRBV2|.|TRBJ1-1
CASLLGRETFF
TGTGCCAGCCTCCTTGGGAGGGAAACTTTCTTT
>.|TRBV11-2|many|TRBJ1-4
CARDRYGPVMKEKLFF
TGTGCCCGAGACAGGTACGGGCCGGTAATGAAGGAAAAACTGTTTTTT
>.|TRBV19|many|TRBJ1-4
CASSIWDVNEKLFF
TGTGCCAGTAGTATATGGGATGTTAATGAAAAACTGTTTTTT
>TRBD2|TRBV18|.|TRBJ2-5
CASSPLSGLAGVETQYF
TGTGCCAGCTCACCCCTCTCGGGACTAGCGGGAGTCGAGACCCAGTACTTC
>TRBD1|TRBV5-1|.|TRBJ1-2
CASSLAVRQGAFNYGYTF
TGCGCCAGCAGCTTGGCCGTGCGACAGGGGGCCTTTAACTATGGCTACACCTTC
>.|TRBV28|.|TRBJ1-2
CASSPRSKGADGYTF
TGTGCCAGCAGCCCCCGCTCTAAAGGGGCGGATGGCTACACCTTC
>TRBD1|TRBV15|many|TRBJ1-2
CATSRDKGQGVTYTF
TGTGCCACCAGCAGAGATAAAGGACAGGGTGTTACCTACACCTTC
>TRBD1|TRBV28|.|TRBJ1-5
CAGSPGTGGYQPQHF
TGTGCCGGCAGTCCCGGGACAGGGGGTTATCAGCCCCAGCATTTT
>TRBD1|TRBV11-2|.|TRBJ1-1
CASSLVTGVGTEAFF
TGTGCCAGCAGCTTAGTAACAGGGGTGGGCACTGAAGCTTTCTTT
>TRBD1|TRBV7-9|once|TRBJ2-6
CASSPPWTGKTGANVLTF
TGTGCCAGCAGCCCGCCCTGGACAGGGAAAACTGGGGCCAACGTCCTGACTTTC
>TRBD1|TRBV29-1|.|TRBJ2-5
CSVGSTGGQETQYF
TGCAGCGTTGGCTCGACAGGGGGGCAAGAGACCCAGTACTTC